These 19 T cell receptor beta chains originate from one sample sequenced in a study of blood T cell repertoires in COVID-19. Generated by immunoSEQ multiplex PCR, the TCRdb table keeps only in-frame clones and is missing some. In the table there are about 210,000 clones, 80% to 85% of which are singletons. Input material: PBMCs or T cells enriched from blood (not recorded which). These receptors all stem from a woman between 50 and 59 years old with acute COVID-19.

This clone was found once. The CDR3 loop reads CASNSPLGSPGGQPQHF. The DNA of the CDR3 is TGTGCCAGCAACAGCCCTCTGGGGTCCCCGGGAGGGCAGCCCCAGCATTTT. The chain carries TRBV28 and TRBJ1-5; D is undetermined. The germline V gene has CDR1 MDHEN and CDR2 SYDVKM. Trimming removed 7 bases from V and 7 bases from J, with 26 bases in between. The length of the CDR3 is 17 residues.

Only one count was recorded for this clone. The J gene is TRBJ2-3, the V gene TRBV7-8, with D perhaps matching TRBD2 (6 bases). Trimming took off 5 bases at V and 5 bases at J, with 17 bases between the two ends. The CDR3 totals 15 residues. Looked up from germline, CDR1 is SGHVS and CDR2 is FQNEAQ. CDR3 nucleotides: TGTGCCAGCAGCCCCCTCACGGGAGACCAAGATACGCAGTATTTT. This sequence encodes CASSPLTGDQDTQYF.

The J gene is TRBJ2-5, the V gene TRBV7-2; maybe TRBD1 (5 bases). The CDR3 extends over 14 amino acids. In germline, CDR1 is SGHTA, CDR2 FQGNSA. The germline V and J ends were trimmed by 3 bases and 2 bases, with 10 bases remaining between them. This CDR3 is CASSFRVPQETQYF. DNA for the CDR3: TGTGCCAGCAGCTTCAGGGTCCCGCAAGAGACCCAGTACTTC. Together with reference TRBV7-2 and TRBJ2-5, the CDR3 gives the full variable domain: GAGVSQSPSNKVTEKGKDVELRCDPISGHTALYWYRQSLGQGLEFLIYFQGNSAPDKSGLPSDRFSAERTGGSVSTLTIQRTQQEDSAVYLCASSFRVPQETQYFGPGTRLLVL.

J is TRBJ2-5 and V is TRBV29-1; 7 bases match TRBD1. The V gene's germline CDR1 is SQVTM and CDR2 ANQGSEA. This CDR3 has 13 residues. With V trimmed by 7 bases and J by 4 bases, 9 bases remained unmatched. The CDR3 region has the DNA TGCAGCGGAGGGGGCCGGGGTACAGAGACCCAGTACTTC. It is translated as CSGGGRGTETQYF.

This clone has just a few counts. This sample also contains other DNA sequences that code for the same CDR3. The chain carries TRBV18 and TRBJ1-4; 8 bases are shared with TRBD1. Germline trimming cut 2 bases from V and 7 bases from J; bases unmatched to any gene: 6. Germline lookup yields CDR1 KGHSH and CDR2 LQKENI. This CDR3 region has 15 residues. CDR3 residues: CASSPGQGGSEKLFF. CDR3 sequence (DNA): TGTGCCAGCTCACCAGGACAGGGCGGCAGTGAAAAACTGTTTTTT.

The table lists this clone with many counts. The rearrangement uses TRBV10-2 and TRBJ1-2, with 9 bases identical to TRBD1. After removal of 4 bases from V and 3 bases from J, the junction contained 0 bases not matched to a gene. Germline CDR1 reads WSHSY; CDR2 reads SAAADI. CDR3 length equals 13 residues. The CDR3 spells CASSGTGDYGYTF. The CDR3 DNA sequence: TGCGCCAGCAGTGGGACAGGGGACTATGGCTACACCTTC.

The V and J genes are TRBV28 and TRBJ1-5; tentative D call: TRBD1 (5 bases). CDR1 and CDR2 (germline): MDHEN, SYDVKM. V shed 4 bases and J shed 5 bases, with 21 bases lying between them. There are 17 residues in the CDR3. The DNA of the CDR3 is TGTGCCAGCAGTTGGGGAGGAGGGGTGGGTCTCCATCAGCCCCAGCATTTT. This translates into CASSWGGGVGLHQPQHF.

The J gene is TRBJ1-4, the V gene TRBV11-2; 9 nucleotides agree with TRBD1. Germline V CDR1 and CDR2: SGHAT, FQNNGV. The junction had 8 bases not matched to a gene; V was cut back by 5 bases and J by 7 bases. The length of the CDR3 is 15 residues. CDR3 amino acids: CASSPQGQGFEKLFF. The CDR3 DNA reads TGTGCCAGCAGCCCCCAGGGACAGGGTTTTGAAAAACTGTTTTTT.

The chain employs TRBV19 and TRBJ2-2, with D possibly matching TRBD1 (5 bases). Trimming removed 3 bases from V and 11 bases from J, with 19 bases in between. The length of the CDR3 is 15 residues. Looked up from germline, CDR1 is LNHDA and CDR2 is SQIVND (reference sequence). The CDR3 loop reads CASSILGLPGSELFF. Written as DNA, the CDR3 is TGTGCCAGTAGTATTTTGGGGCTCCCTGGCTCAGAGCTGTTTTTT. The full variable domain, with the rest looked up from reference TRBV19 and TRBJ2-2, is DGGITQSPKYLFRKEGQNVTLSCEQNLNHDAMYWYRQDPGQGLRLIYYSQIVNDFQKGDIAEGYSVSREKKESFPLTVTSAQKNPTAFYLCASSILGLPGSELFFGEGSRLTVL.

This clone occurred a few times. The rearrangement joins TRBV7-2 to TRBJ1-3; the match to TRBD1 covers 7 bases. There are 14 residues in the CDR3. CDR1 and CDR2 (germline): SGHTA, FQGNSA. After removal of 5 bases from V and 2 bases from J, the junction contained 3 bases not matched to a gene. CDR3 DNA: TGTGCCAGCAGCGTACAGGGGACTGGAAACACCATATATTTT. Translated: CASSVQGTGNTIYF.

The chain joins TRBV11-3 to TRBJ2-7; unclear D gene. V lost 5 bases and J 2 bases, leaving 10 bases between the germline ends. The CDR3 is made up of 13 amino acids. Looked up from germline, CDR1 is SGHNT and CDR2 is YENEEA. CDR3 sequence: CASSRKETYEQYF. The CDR3 bases are TGTGCCAGCAGCAGAAAGGAGACCTACGAGCAGTACTTC.

The chain employs TRBV19 and TRBJ1-4; D might be TRBD1 (6 bases). This CDR3 spans 14 amino acids. The germline CDR1 and CDR2 sequences are LNHDA and SQIVND (reference sequence). Trimming cost V 7 bases and J 7 bases, with 16 bases left between them. As DNA, the CDR3 is TGTGCCAGTAAGCTCAGGGGTTCCGGTGAAAAACTGTTTTTT. Amino acid sequence: CASKLRGSGEKLFF.

V usage is TRBV2 and J usage is TRBJ2-3, with TRBD2 matching 12 bases. Germline V gene lookup returns CDR1 SNHLY and CDR2 FYNNEI. CDR3 length equals 14 residues. J gave up 3 bases and V 8 bases, and 3 bases lay outside the gene matches. CDR3 in amino acids: CASLGLAGTDTQYF. CDR3 nucleotide sequence: TGTGCCAGCCTCGGACTAGCGGGGACAGATACGCAGTATTTT.

This rearrangement joins TRBV11-2 to TRBJ2-1; D gene unclear. Trimming removed 0 bases at V and 10 bases at J, with 13 bases between. The germline V gene has CDR1 SGHAT and CDR2 FQNNGV. The CDR3 covers 14 residues. The chain's CDR3 is CASSLDPQVSEQFF. CDR3 DNA sequence: TGTGCCAGCAGCTTAGATCCTCAGGTTTCGGAGCAGTTCTTC.

As DNA, the CDR3 is TGTGCCATCAGTGATGGCGGGGTGATTGGTGGCTACACCTTC. Encoded protein: CAISDGGVIGGYTF. The chain couples TRBV10-3 to TRBJ1-2; D is unresolved. This CDR3 is built from 14 residues. Germline assignment: CDR1 ENHRY and CDR2 SYGVKD. V was cut by 3 bases and J by 7 bases, with 15 bases left in between.

The rearrangement uses TRBV19 and TRBJ1-6; possible D gene TRBD1, 6 bases. CDR1 is LNHDA and CDR2 is SQIVND in the germline V gene (reference sequence). The CDR3 runs to 15 residues. Trimming stripped 4 bases from V and 10 bases from J, with 17 bases between. In nucleotides, the CDR3 is TGTGCCAGTAGTAACTACGAGGGGGATCTCTCACCCCTCCACTTT. It codes for CASSNYEGDLSPLHF.

The chain joins TRBV6-5 to TRBJ1-1; no definite D call. Germline values: CDR1 MNHEY, CDR2 SVGAGI. V was cut by 4 bases and J by 8 bases, with 14 bases left in between. The CDR3 consists of 13 residues. The CDR3 spells CASSLAPVVEAFF. The CDR3 region has the DNA TGTGCCAGCAGTTTAGCTCCAGTCGTCGAAGCTTTCTTT.

On this clone: The junction and the germline gene differ at one end; a read error may be behind it. V and J are TRBV7-7 and TRBJ1-1, with TRBD1 identical over 7 bases. The CDR3 runs 15 residues. CDR1 and CDR2 (germline): SSHAT, FNYEAQ (reference sequence). The CDR3 sequence is CASSRNGQANTEAFF. The CDR3 nucleotides are TGTGCTAGCAGCCGCAATGGACAGGCGAACACTGAAGCTTTCTTT. Full variable domain (missing parts from reference TRBV7-7 and TRBJ1-1): GAGVSQSPRYKVTKRGQDVTLRCDPISSHATLYWYQQALGQGPEFLTYFNYEAQPDKSGLPSDRFSAERPEGSISTLTIQRTEQRDSAMYRCASSRNGQANTEAFFGQGTRLTVV.

This clone was seen only a few times. The chain uses TRBV27 and TRBJ2-7, with 10 bases that match TRBD1. With 2 bases clipped from V and 4 bases from J, the junction kept 5 bases outside the gene matches. Germline loops: CDR1 MNHEY, CDR2 SMNVEV (reference sequence). This CDR3 comprises 15 residues. Here the CDR3 reads CASSLNRQGAYEQYF. In DNA form, the CDR3 reads TGTGCCAGCAGTTTAAATAGACAGGGGGCATACGAGCAGTACTTC.